The source of this TCR beta chain is a study of blood T cell repertoires in COVID-19. Study overall: The study drew acute and convalescent COVID-19 samples from the United States, Italy and Spain. Sources were T cells, B-cell-depleted T cells, or PBMCs; the material itself was cDNA or gDNA.

Per the study methods: Estimation of nucleated cell counts relied on the amplification of reference gene primers. This table comes from immunoSEQ multiplex PCR, and its TCRdb copy is limited to in-frame clones, with some not included. The DNA gave D and trimming, while V, J and clone size come from that table. Of about 140,000 clones in the sample, about four fifths were seen once. Germline CDR1 reads LGHNA; CDR2 reads YNFKEQ. Trimming removed 0 bases from V and 2 bases from J, with 11 bases in between. The CDR3 is 17 residues long. This clone was found a few times. Sequencing was done on a sample of peripheral blood. This TCR came from a human donor in a cohort sampled during active COVID-19. This rearrangement joins TRBV4-2 to TRBJ2-6; D call uncertain. The CDR3 is CASSQDGGFTGANVLTF. The CDR3, as DNA: TGTGCCAGCAGCCAAGATGGCGGATTCACTGGGGCCAACGTCCTGACTTTC.